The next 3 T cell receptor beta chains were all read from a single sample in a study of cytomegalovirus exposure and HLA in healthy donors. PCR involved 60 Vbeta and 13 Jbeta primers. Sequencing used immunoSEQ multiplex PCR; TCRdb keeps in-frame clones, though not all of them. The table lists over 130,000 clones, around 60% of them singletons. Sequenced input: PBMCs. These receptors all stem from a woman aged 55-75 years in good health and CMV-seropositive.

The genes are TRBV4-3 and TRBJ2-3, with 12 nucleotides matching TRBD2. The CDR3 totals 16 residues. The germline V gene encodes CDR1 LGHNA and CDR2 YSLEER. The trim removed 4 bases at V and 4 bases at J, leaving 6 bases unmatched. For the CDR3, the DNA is TGCGCCAGCAGCCCTCTAGCGGGAGGGGGCCCAGATACGCAGTATTTT. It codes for CASSPLAGGGPDTQYF.

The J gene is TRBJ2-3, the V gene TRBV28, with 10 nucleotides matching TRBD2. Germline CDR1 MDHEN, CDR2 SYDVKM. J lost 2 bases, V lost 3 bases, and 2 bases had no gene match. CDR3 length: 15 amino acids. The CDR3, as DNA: TGTGCCAGCAGTTTCGGGACTAGCGACACAGATACGCAGTATTTT. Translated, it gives CASSFGTSDTDTQYF.

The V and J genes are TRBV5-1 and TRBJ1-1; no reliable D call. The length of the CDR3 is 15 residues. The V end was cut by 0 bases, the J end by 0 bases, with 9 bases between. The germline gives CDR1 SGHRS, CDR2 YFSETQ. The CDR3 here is CASSLVGTLNTEAFF. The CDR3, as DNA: TGCGCCAGCAGCTTGGTGGGCACTCTGAACACTGAAGCTTTCTTT. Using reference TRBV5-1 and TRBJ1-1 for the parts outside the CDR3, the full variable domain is KAGVTQTPRYLIKTRGQQVTLSCSPISGHRSVSWYQQTPGQGLQFLFEYFSETQRNKGNFPGRFSGRQFSNSRSEMNVSTLELGDSALYLCASSLVGTLNTEAFFGQGTRLTVV.